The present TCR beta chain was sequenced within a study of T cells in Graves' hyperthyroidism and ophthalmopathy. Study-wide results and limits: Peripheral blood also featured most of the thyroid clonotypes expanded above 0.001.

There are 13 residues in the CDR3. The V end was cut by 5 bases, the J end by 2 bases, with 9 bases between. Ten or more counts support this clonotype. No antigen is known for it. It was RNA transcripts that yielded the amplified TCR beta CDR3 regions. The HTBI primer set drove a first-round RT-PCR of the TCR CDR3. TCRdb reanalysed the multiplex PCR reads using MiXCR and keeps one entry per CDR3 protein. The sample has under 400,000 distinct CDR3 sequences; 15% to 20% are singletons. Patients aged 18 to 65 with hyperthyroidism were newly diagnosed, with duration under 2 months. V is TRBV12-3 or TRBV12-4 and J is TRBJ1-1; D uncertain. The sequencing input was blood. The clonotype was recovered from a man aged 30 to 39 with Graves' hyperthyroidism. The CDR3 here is CASSPRANTEAFF. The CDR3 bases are TGTGCCAGCAGTCCCCGGGCAAACACTGAAGCTTTCTTT.